These T cell receptor beta chains were read from a single sample in a study of preoperative IRX-2 immunotherapy in early breast cancer. Clones were sequenced by immunoSEQ multiplex PCR, and TCRdb holds only the in-frame ones, with some missing. The sample includes 75,000 to 100,000 clones, 80% to 90% seen only once; the top ten take approximately 2%. Sequenced material: tumor tissue, taken after IRX-2 immunotherapy. All receptors come from a human donor with breast cancer. CDR3s include the opening cysteine and the closing phenylalanine or tryptophan. The D gene is left open where the match is weak. Rows give clone size only sometimes, using once, few, many, or a class for an expanded clone.

j_call v_call clone_size d_call cdr3_nt cdr3_aa
TRBJ2-5 TRBV5-1 - TRBD2 TGCGCCAGCAGCTCAACCCCTAGCGGGGGGACCCAGTACTTC CASSSTPSGGTQYF
TRBJ2-1 TRBV18 - TRBD2 TGTGCCAGCTCCCCTCCCGCTAGCGGGAGGGCCTATGATGAGCAGTTCTTC CASSPPASGRAYDEQFF
TRBJ2-2 TRBV7-6 - - TGTGCCAGCAGCTTAGAGATGGGGGCGCGGGCCGGGGAGCTGTTTTTT CASSLEMGARAGELFF
TRBJ1-4 TRBV19 - - TGTGCCAGTAGTATAGATACCCGCGGTGAAAAACTGTTTTTT CASSIDTRGEKLFF
TRBJ2-2 TRBV18 - TRBD1 TGTGCCAGCTCACCAAGCGGGACAGGGCACGGCGGGGAGCTGTTTTTT CASSPSGTGHGGELFF
TRBJ2-7 TRBV28 - - TGTGCCAGCAGGGACTTTTCCTACGAGCAGTACTTC CASRDFSYEQYF
TRBJ2-6 TRBV28 - - TGTGCCAGCAGGTCTGGGGCCAACGTCCTGACTTTC CASRSGANVLTF
TRBJ1-5 TRBV14 - - TGTGCCAGCAGCCAATCGGGGTGGGACAATCAGCCCCAGCATTTT CASSQSGWDNQPQHF
TRBJ2-1 TRBV30 - - TGTGCCTGGAGTGTTTTCAATGAGCAGTTCTTC CAWSVFNEQFF
TRBJ1-6 TRBV19 - - TGTGCCAGTAGTATAGGGACCGCTTTCGGTTGGGGCAATTCACCCCTCCACTTT CASSIGTAFGWGNSPLHF
TRBJ2-5 TRBV6-7 - - TGTGCCAGCAGTTCCGGGTTCACGGTGCAAGAGACCCAGTACTTC CASSSGFTVQETQYF
TRBJ1-5 TRBV30 - - TGTGCCTGGAATACAGGCAAGGGAAATCAGCCCCAGCATTTT CAWNTGKGNQPQHF
TRBJ2-3 TRBV9 - - TGTGCCAGCAGCGTAGAGGGCCTAGATACGCAGTATTTT CASSVEGLDTQYF
TRBJ2-2 TRBV6-8 - - TGTGCCAGCAGTGATAGACCGCTCGCGAACACCGGGGAGCTGTTTTTT CASSDRPLANTGELFF
TRBJ1-4 TRBV18 few - TGTGCCAGCTCACGGCAGAGGGGAGAAAAACTGTTTTTT CASSRQRGEKLFF
TRBJ2-6 TRBV6-8 - - TGTGCCAGCAGCAACCGAAAGTCTGGGGCCAACGTCCTGACTTTC CASSNRKSGANVLTF
TRBJ2-1 TRBV7-4 - - TGTGCCAGCAGCGCGCCGGGGAGCTACAATGAGCAGTTCTTC CASSAPGSYNEQFF
TRBJ2-7 TRBV6-7 - - TGTGCCAGCAACCGGGACCCCTACGAGCAGTACTTC CASNRDPYEQYF
TRBJ1-1 TRBV6-8 - - TGTGCCAGCAGTTATAGGGGTAAGGGTGAAGCTTTCTTT CASSYRGKGEAFF
TRBJ2-7 TRBV28 - - TGTGCCAGCAGTTCTGCGGGGCAGGGTTACGAGCAGTACTTC CASSSAGQGYEQYF
TRBJ1-2 TRBV18 once - TGTGCCAGCTCGGGAGGGGGTGATCTGACGAACTATGGCTACACCTTC CASSGGGDLTNYGYTF
TRBJ2-1 TRBV6-8 - TRBD1 TGTGCCAGCAGTTTCGACAGGGTCGGAGACAATGAGCAGTTCTTC CASSFDRVGDNEQFF
TRBJ2-7 TRBV12-5 - TRBD2 TGTGCTAGTTTACTAAGCGGGACCTACGAGCAGTACTTC CASLLSGTYEQYF
TRBJ1-5 TRBV29-1 - - TGCAGCGTTGCGGACAGCACTTATCAGCCCCAGCATTTT CSVADSTYQPQHF
TRBJ1-4 TRBV11-1 - TRBD1 TGTGCCAGCAGCTTGGCGGCAGGGGGTCGAACTAATGAAAAACTGTTTTTT CASSLAAGGRTNEKLFF
TRBJ1-1 TRBV18 - - TGTGCCAGCTCAGTGGCCGGTGGCGGCACTGAAGCTTTCTTT CASSVAGGGTEAFF
TRBJ2-2 TRBV6-8 - - TGTGCCAGCAGAAGATTCCGGGACACCTCCACCGGGGAGCTGTTTTTT CASRRFRDTSTGELFF
TRBJ1-5 TRBV6-8 few TRBD1 TGTGCCAGCAGCCCACCGGGACAGGTAGGGCTTAGCAATCAGCCCCAGCATTTT CASSPPGQVGLSNQPQHF
TRBJ2-3 TRBV11-3 once - TGTGCCAGCAGCTTGGCAGGGCAGAATGGGAATACGCAGTATTTT CASSLAGQNGNTQYF
TRBJ2-1 TRBV10-1 - TRBD2 TGCGCCAGCAGTCCGGGACTAGCGGGAGCCCTCCAGTTCTTC CASSPGLAGALQFF
TRBJ2-2 TRBV7-7 - TRBD2 TGTGCCAGCAGCTTAGGGTCCGGGACTAGCGGGGGAGGCACCGGGGAGCTGTTTTTT CASSLGSGTSGGGTGELFF
TRBJ1-6 TRBV5-1 - - TGCGCCAGCAGCCCGGGGGATACGGGGTATAATTCACCCCTCCACTTT CASSPGDTGYNSPLHF
TRBJ1-1 TRBV19 - - TGTGCCAGTAGTAGACAGGTGGGGAACACTGAAGCTTTCTTT CASSRQVGNTEAFF
TRBJ2-5 TRBV11-3 - - TGTGCCAGCAGCTTAGTTCGTGGGAACGGAGAGACCCAGTACTTC CASSLVRGNGETQYF
TRBJ2-7 TRBV6-8 once TRBD1 TGTGCCAGCAGTTTACAGGGGCACGAGCAGTACTTC CASSLQGHEQYF
TRBJ1-5 TRBV6-8 - - TGTGCCAGCAGTTACAGAACTGGGAATCAGCCCCAGCATTTT CASSYRTGNQPQHF
TRBJ1-2 TRBV6-8 - - TGTGCCAGCAGTTACGATTGGGAGGGCTATGGCTACACCTTC CASSYDWEGYGYTF
TRBJ2-1 TRBV28 - - TGTGCCAGCAGTGAAGGTTCGAAGGGTGAGCAGTTCTTC CASSEGSKGEQFF
TRBJ1-2 TRBV28 - - TGTGCCAGCATAAGAGGGACTGCTAACTATGGCTACACCTTC CASIRGTANYGYTF
TRBJ1-4 TRBV30 - - TGTGCCTGGAGTGTACGGACGGTTAATGAAAAACTGTTTTTT CAWSVRTVNEKLFF
TRBJ2-1 TRBV28 - TRBD2 TGTGCCAGAACTAGCGGGGGGAACTACAATGAGCAGTTCTTC CARTSGGNYNEQFF
TRBJ1-3 TRBV19 - TRBD1 TGTGCCAGCCAAGGACAGGTTGGAAACACCATATATTTT CASQGQVGNTIYF
TRBJ1-1 TRBV19 once - TGTGCCAGTAGTCTTTGGGGGGTGACTGAAGCTTTCTTT CASSLWGVTEAFF
TRBJ1-4 TRBV6-8 - - TGTGCCAGCAGTTACTCAAAGTATGGAAAACTGTTTTTT CASSYSKYGKLFF
TRBJ2-1 TRBV10-1 - - TGCGCCAGCAGTGGCCTCGGAAATGAGCAGTTCTTC CASSGLGNEQFF